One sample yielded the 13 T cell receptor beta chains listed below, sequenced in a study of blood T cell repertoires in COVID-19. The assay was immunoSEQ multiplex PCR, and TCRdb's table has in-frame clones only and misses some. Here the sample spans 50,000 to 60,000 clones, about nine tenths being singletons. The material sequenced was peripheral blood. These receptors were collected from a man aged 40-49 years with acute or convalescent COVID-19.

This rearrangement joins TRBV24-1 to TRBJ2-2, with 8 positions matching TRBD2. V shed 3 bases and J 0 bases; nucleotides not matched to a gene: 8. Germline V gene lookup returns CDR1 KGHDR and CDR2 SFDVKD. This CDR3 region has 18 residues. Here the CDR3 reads CATSDPTSGQTNTGELFF. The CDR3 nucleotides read TGTGCCACCAGTGATCCAACTAGCGGCCAAACGAACACCGGGGAGCTGTTTTTT.

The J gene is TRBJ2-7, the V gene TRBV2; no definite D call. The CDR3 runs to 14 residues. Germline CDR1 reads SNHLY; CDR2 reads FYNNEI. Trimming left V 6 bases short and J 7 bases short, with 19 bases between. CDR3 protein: CASSESLIYGEQYF. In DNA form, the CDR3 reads TGTGCCAGCAGCGAGTCGCTGATCTACGGGGAGCAGTACTTC.

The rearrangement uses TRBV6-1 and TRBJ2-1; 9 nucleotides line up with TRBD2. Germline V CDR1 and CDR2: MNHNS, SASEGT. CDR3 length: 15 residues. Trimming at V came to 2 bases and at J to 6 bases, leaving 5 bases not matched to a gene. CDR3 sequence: CASSEMIAGANEQFF. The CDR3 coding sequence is TGTGCCAGCAGTGAAATGATAGCGGGAGCCAATGAGCAGTTCTTC.

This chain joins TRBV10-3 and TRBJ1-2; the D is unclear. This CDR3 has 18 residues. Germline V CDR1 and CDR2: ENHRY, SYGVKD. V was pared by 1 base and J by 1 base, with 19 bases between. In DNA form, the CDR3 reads TGTGCCATCAGTGAGTGGTCCCGAGCGGGCACCATTAACTATGGCTACACCTTC. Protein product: CAISEWSRAGTINYGYTF.

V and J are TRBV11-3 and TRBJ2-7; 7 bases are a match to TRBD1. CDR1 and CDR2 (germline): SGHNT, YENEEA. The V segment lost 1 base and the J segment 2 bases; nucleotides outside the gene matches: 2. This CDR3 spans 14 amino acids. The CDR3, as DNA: TGTGCCAGCAGCTTAGCGGGGACAGCCTACGAGCAGTACTTC. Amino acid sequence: CASSLAGTAYEQYF.

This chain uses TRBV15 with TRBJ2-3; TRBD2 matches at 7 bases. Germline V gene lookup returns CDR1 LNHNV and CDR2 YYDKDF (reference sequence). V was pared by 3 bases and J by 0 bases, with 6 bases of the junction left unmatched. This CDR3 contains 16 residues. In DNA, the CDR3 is TGTGCCACCAGCAGTGATTTGGGGGGGAGCACAGATACGCAGTATTTT. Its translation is CATSSDLGGSTDTQYF.

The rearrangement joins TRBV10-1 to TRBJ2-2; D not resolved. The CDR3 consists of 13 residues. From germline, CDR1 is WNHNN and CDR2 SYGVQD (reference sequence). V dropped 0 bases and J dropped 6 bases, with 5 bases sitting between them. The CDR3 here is CASSESEAGELFF. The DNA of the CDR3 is TGCGCCAGCAGTGAGTCCGAGGCCGGGGAGCTGTTTTTT.

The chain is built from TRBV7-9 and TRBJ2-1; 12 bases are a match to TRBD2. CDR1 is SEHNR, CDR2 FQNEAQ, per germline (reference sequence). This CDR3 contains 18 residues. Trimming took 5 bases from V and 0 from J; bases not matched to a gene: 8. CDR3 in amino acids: CASSGSGLAGISYNEQFF. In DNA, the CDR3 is TGTGCCAGCAGCGGAAGTGGACTAGCGGGAATCTCCTACAATGAGCAGTTCTTC.

In DNA, the CDR3 is TGCGCCAGCAGCTTTAACAGTAATTCACCCCTCCACTTT. Translating it yields CASSFNSNSPLHF. The chain is built from TRBV5-1 and TRBJ1-6; D is ambiguous. The CDR3 runs to 13 residues. Germline assignment: CDR1 SGHRS and CDR2 YFSETQ. Trimming cost V 2 bases and J 6 bases, with 6 bases left between them.

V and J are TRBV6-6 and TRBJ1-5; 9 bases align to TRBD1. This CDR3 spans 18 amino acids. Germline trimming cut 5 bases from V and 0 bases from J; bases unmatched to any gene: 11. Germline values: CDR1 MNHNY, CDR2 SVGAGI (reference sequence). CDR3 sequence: CASSRLGQGLSSNQPQHF. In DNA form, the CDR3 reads TGTGCCAGCAGTCGCCTCGGACAGGGGTTGTCTAGCAATCAGCCCCAGCATTTT.

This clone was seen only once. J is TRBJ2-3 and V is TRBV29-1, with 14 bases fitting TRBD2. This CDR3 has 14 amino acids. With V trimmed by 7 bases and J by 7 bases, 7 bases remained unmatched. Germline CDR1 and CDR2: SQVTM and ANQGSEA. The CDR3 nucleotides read TGCAGCGGAAGACTAGCGGGAGGGCCGAATACGCAGTATTTT. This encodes CSGRLAGGPNTQYF.

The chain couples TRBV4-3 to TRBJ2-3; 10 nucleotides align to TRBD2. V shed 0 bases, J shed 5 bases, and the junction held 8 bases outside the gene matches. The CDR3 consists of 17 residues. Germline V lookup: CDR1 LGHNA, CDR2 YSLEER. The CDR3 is CASSQDASGRLGDTQYF. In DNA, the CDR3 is TGCGCCAGCAGCCAAGATGCTAGCGGGAGATTAGGAGATACGCAGTATTTT.

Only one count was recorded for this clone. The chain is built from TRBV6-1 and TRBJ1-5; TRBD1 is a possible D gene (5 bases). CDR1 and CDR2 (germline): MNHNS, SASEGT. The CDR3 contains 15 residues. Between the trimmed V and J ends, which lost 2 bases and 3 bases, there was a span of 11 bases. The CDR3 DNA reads TGTGCCAGCAGTGAATGGGGGGGGGTCAATCAGCCCCAGCATTTT. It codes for CASSEWGGVNQPQHF.